The clone carrying this TCR beta chain was seen ten or more times. What it recognizes is unknown. A read error may produce the germline difference seen at one junction end. This CDR3 region has 15 residues. The germline V gene encodes CDR1 SGHTA and CDR2 FQGNSA. TCRdb processed the reads anew with MiXCR; each CDR3 protein has one entry. The repertoire holds 360,000 or so distinct CDR3 sequences, with about 32% as singletons. The data belong to a study of T cell repertoires in cytomegalovirus infection. The source is a human donor in good health (CMV status not recorded). Some clones in this sample may be carry-over from other donors' samples. The chain combines TRBV7-2 with TRBJ2-3; 11 bases agree with TRBD2. The starting material was cultured PBMCs, obtained from culture after CMV antigen stimulation. The CDR3 region has the DNA TGTGCCAGCAGCCTAGCGGGGGGAAGCACAGATACGCAGTATTTT. Amino acid sequence: CASSLAGGSTDTQYF.